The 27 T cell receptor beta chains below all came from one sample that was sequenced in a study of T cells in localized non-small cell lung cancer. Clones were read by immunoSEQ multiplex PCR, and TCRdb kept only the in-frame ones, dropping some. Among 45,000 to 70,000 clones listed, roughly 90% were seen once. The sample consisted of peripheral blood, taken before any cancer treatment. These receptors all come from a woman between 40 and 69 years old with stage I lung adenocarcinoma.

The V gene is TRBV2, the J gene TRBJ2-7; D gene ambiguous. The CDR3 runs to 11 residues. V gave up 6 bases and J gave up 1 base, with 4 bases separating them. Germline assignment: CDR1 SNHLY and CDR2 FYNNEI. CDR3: CASRGSYEQYF. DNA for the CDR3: TGTGCCAGCAGGGGATCCTACGAGCAGTACTTC.

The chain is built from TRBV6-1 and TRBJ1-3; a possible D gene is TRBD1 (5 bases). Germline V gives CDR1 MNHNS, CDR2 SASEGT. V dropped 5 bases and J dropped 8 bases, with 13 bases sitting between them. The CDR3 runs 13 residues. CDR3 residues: CASSFIGGDTIYF. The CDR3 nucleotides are TGTGCCAGCAGTTTCATCGGGGGAGACACCATATATTTT.

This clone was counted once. The CDR3 DNA follows: TGCGCCAGCAGCCCAGGACTAGCTGGGGAGACCCAGTACTTC. Translated: CASSPGLAGETQYF. J is TRBJ2-5 and V is TRBV4-3, with 8 bases matching TRBD2. Germline CDR1 LGHNA, CDR2 YSLEER. With 4 bases clipped from V and 5 bases from J, the junction kept 6 bases outside the gene matches. CDR3 size: 14 residues.

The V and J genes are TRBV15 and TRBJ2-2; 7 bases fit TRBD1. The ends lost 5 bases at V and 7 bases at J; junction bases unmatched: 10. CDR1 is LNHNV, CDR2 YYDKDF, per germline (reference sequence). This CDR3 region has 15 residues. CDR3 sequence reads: CATSSRTGWVGELFF. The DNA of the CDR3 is TGTGCCACCAGCTCAAGGACAGGCTGGGTCGGGGAGCTGTTTTTT.

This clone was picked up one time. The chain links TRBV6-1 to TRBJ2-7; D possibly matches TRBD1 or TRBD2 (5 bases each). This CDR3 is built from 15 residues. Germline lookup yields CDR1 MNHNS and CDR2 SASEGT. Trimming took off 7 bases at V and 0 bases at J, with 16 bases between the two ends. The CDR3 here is CASTTAGDPSYEQYF. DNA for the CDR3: TGTGCCAGCACCACCGCCGGGGACCCCTCCTACGAGCAGTACTTC.

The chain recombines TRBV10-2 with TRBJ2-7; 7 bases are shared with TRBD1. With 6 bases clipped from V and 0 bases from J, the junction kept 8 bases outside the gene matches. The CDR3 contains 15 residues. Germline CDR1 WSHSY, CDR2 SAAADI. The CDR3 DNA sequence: TGCGCCAGCAGCTCGTCGACAGGGCCCTCCTACGAGCAGTACTTC. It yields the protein CASSSSTGPSYEQYF.

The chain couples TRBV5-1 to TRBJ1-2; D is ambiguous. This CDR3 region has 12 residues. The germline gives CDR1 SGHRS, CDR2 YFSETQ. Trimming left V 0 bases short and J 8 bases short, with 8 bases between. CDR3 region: CASSLAGNGYTF. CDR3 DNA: TGCGCCAGCAGCTTGGCTGGGAACGGCTACACCTTC.

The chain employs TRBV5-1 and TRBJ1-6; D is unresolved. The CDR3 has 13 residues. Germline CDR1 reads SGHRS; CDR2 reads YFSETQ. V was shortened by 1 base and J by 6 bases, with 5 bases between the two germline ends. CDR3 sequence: CASSLQANSPLHF. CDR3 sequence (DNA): TGCGCCAGCAGCTTGCAAGCTAATTCACCCCTCCACTTT.

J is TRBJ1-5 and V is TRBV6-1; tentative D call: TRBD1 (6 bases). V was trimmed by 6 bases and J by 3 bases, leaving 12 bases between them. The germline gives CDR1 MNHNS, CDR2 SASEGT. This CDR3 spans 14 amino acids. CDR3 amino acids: CASRQGTHNQPQHF. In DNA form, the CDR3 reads TGTGCCAGCAGACAGGGAACTCACAATCAGCCCCAGCATTTT.

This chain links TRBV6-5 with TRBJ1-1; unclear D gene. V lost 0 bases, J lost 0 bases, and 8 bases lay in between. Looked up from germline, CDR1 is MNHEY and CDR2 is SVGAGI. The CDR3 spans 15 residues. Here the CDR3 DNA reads TGTGCCAGCAGTTACTCGGGCAAGGTGAACACTGAAGCTTTCTTT. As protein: CASSYSGKVNTEAFF.

The CDR3 DNA reads TGTGCCAGCCAGGGGGCTGGTTCTGGAAACACCATATATTTT. It translates to CASQGAGSGNTIYF. V and J are TRBV13 and TRBJ1-3; 8 bases line up with TRBD1. V shed 8 bases, J shed 1 base, and the junction held 4 bases outside the gene matches. The CDR3 covers 14 residues. Germline CDR1 and CDR2: PRHDT and FYEKMQ (reference sequence).

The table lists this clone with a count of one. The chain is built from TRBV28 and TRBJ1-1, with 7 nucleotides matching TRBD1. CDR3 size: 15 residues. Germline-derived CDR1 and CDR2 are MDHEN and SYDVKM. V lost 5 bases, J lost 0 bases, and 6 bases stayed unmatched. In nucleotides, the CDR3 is TGTGCCAGCAGTCCGCGGACAGGAATGAACACTGAAGCTTTCTTT. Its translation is CASSPRTGMNTEAFF.

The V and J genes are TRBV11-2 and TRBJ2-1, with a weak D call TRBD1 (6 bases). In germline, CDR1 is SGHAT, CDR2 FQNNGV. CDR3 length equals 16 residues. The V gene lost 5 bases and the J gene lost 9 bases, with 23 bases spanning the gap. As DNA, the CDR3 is TGTGCCAGCAGCACTCAACCCGGGACACGGACCACTGAGCAGTTCTTC. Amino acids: CASSTQPGTRTTEQFF.

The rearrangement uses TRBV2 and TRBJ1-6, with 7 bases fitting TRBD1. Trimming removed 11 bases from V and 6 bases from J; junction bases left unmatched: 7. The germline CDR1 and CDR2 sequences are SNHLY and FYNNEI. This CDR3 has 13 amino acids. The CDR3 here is CARKTGPNSPLHF. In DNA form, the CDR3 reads TGTGCCCGAAAGACAGGGCCTAATTCACCCCTCCACTTT.

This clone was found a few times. The CDR3 nucleotides are TGTGCCAGTAGTCTGGGACAGTTGATCAACCAGCATTTT. It encodes CASSLGQLINQHF. This chain joins TRBV19 and TRBJ1-5, with 7 bases identical to TRBD1. There are 13 residues in the CDR3. Trimming removed 5 bases from V and 12 bases from J; junction bases left unmatched: 10. Per germline, CDR1 LNHDA and CDR2 SQIVND (reference sequence). The full variable domain, rest sourced from reference TRBV19 and TRBJ1-5, is DGGITQSPKYLFRKEGQNVTLSCEQNLNHDAMYWYRQDPGQGLRLIYYSQIVNDFQKGDIAEGYSVSREKKESFPLTVTSAQKNPTAFYLCASSLGQLINQHFGDGTRLSIL.

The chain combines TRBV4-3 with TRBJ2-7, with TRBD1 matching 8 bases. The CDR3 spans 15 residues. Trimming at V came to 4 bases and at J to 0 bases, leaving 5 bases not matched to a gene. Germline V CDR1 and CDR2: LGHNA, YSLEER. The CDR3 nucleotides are TGCGCCAGCAGCCCGGGACAGGCCTCCTCCTACGAGCAGTACTTC. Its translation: CASSPGQASSYEQYF.

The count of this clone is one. This chain's CDR3 is CASSYGVGETQYF. DNA of the CDR3: TGTGCCAGCAGTTACGGGGTAGGAGAGACCCAGTACTTC. The chain couples TRBV6-5 to TRBJ2-5; the D is unclear. The V and J ends lost 2 bases and 4 bases respectively, with 8 bases between them. Germline V gene sequence: CDR1 MNHEY, CDR2 SVGAGI. CDR3 length equals 13 residues.

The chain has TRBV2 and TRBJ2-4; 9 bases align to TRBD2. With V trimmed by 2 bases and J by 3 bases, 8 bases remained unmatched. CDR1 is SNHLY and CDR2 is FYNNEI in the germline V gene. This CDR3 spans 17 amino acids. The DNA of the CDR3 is TGTGCCAGCAGTGAACGCGGGGGGGCCGGAGTCAAAAACATTCAGTACTTC. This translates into CASSERGGAGVKNIQYF. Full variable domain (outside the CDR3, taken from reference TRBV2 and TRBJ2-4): EPEVTQTPSHQVTQMGQEVILRCVPISNHLYFYWYRQILGQKVEFLVSFYNNEISEKSEIFDDQFSVERPDGSNFTLKIRSTKLEDSAMYFCASSERGGAGVKNIQYFGAGTRLSVL.

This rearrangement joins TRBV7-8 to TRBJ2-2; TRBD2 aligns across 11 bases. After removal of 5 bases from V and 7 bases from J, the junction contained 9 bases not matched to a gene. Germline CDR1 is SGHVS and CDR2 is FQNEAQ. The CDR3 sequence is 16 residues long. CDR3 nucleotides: TGTGCCAGCAGCATCTTAGCGGGGGGGCAAGGCGGGGAGCTGTTTTTT. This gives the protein CASSILAGGQGGELFF.

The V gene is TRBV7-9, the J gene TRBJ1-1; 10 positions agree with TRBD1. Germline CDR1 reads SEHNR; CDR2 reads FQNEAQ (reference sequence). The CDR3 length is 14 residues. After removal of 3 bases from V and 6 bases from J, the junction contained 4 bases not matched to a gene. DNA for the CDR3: TGTGCCAGCAGCTTCGAGGGACAGGGGTCTGAAGCTTTCTTT. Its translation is CASSFEGQGSEAFF.

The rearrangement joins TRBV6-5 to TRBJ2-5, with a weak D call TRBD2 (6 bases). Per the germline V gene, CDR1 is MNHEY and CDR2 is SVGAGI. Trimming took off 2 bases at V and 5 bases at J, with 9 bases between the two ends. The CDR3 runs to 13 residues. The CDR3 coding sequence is TGTGCCAGCAGTTACGTCCGGGGGGAGACCCAGTACTTC. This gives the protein CASSYVRGETQYF.

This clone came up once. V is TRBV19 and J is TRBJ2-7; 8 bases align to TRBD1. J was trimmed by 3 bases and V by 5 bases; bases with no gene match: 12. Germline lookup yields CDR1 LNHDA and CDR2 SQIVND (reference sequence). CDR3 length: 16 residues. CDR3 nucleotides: TGTGCCAGTAGTTATGATCTCGACAGGGGAGGCTACGAGCAGTACTTC. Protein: CASSYDLDRGGYEQYF.

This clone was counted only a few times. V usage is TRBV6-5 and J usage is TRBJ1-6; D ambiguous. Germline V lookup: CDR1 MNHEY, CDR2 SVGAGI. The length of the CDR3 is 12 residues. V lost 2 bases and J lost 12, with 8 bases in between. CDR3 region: CASSYVVGPLHF. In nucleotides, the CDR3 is TGTGCCAGCAGTTACGTGGTAGGACCCCTCCACTTT.

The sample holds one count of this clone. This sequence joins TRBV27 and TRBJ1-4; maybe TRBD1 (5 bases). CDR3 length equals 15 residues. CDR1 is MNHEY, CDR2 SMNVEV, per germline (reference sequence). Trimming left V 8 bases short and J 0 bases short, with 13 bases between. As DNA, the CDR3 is TGTGCCAGCGGCCAAGGGGCAGCAACTAATGAAAAACTGTTTTTT. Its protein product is CASGQGAATNEKLFF.

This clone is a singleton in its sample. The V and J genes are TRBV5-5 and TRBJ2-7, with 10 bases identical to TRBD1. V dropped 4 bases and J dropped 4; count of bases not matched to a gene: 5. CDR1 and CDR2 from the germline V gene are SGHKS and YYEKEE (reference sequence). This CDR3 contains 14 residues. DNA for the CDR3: TGTGCCAGCAGCGCGAGGGACAGGGGATACGAGCAGTACTTC. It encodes CASSARDRGYEQYF.

CDR3 region: CASSSYTDTQYF. CDR3 in DNA: TGTGCCAGCAGCTCCTACACAGATACGCAGTATTTT. The rearrangement links TRBV7-8 to TRBJ2-3; D is undetermined. The CDR3 length is 12 residues. V lost 4 bases and J lost 2, with 4 bases in between. CDR1 is SGHVS, CDR2 FQNEAQ, per germline.

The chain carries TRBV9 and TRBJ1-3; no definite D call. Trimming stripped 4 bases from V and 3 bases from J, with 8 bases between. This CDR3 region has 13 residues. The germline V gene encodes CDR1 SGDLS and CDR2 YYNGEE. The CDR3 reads CASSRTLGNTIYF. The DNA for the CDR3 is TGTGCCAGCAGCAGAACACTTGGAAACACCATATATTTT.